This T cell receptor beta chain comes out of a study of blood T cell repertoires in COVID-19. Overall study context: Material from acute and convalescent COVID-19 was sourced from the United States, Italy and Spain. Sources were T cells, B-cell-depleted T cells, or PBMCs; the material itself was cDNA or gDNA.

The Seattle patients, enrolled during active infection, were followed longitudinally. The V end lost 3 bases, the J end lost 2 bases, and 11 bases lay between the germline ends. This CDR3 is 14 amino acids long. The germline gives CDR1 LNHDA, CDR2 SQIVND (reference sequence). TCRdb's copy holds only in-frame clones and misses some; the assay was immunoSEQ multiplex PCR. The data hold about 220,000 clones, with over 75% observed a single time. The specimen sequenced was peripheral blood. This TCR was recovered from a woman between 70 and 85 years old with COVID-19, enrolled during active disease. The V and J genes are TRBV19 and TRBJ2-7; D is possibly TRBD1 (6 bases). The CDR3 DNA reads TGTGCCAGTAGTATCCGACAGGCAACCTACGAGCAGTACTTC. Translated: CASSIRQATYEQYF.